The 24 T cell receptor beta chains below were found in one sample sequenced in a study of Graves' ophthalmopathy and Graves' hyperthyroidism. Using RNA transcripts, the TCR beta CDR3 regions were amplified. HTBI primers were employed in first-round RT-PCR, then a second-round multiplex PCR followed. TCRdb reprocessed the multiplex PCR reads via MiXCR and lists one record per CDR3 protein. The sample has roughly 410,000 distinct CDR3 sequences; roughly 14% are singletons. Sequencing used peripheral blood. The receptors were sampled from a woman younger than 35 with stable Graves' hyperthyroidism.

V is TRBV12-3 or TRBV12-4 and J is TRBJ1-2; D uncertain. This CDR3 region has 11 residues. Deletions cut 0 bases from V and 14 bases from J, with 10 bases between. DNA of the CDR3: TGTGCCAGCAGTTTAGCGACCAGGAGTACCTTC. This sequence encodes CASSLATRSTF.

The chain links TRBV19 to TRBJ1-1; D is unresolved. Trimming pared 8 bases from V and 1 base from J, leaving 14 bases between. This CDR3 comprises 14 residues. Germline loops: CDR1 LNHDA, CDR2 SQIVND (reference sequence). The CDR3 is CASQRGSSNTEAFF. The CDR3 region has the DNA TGTGCCAGTCAGCGGGGTTCGTCGAACACTGAAGCTTTCTTT.

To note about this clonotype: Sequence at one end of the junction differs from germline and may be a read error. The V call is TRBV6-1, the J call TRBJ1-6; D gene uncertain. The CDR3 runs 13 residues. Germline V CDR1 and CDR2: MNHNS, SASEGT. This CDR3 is CAISSSGFSPLHF. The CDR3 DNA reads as TGTGCCATCAGTTCATCCGGCTTTTCACCCCTCCACTTT.

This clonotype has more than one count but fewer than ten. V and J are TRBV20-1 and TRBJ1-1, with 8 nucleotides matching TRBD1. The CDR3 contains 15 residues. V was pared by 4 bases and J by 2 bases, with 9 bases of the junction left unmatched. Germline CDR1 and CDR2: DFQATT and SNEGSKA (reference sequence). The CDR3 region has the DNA TGCAGTGCTACCCGACAGGGGAGGCCTAACACTGAAGCTTTCTTT. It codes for CSATRQGRPNTEAFF.

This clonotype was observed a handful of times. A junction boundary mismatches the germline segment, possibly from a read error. CDR3 DNA sequence: TGTACCAGCAGTCCATCTAGCGGGGGGGCCTACGGGGAGCTGTTTTTT. Translation: CTSSPSSGGAYGELFF. The chain combines TRBV12-3 or TRBV12-4 with TRBJ2-2; 12 bases fit TRBD2. CDR3 length equals 16 residues.

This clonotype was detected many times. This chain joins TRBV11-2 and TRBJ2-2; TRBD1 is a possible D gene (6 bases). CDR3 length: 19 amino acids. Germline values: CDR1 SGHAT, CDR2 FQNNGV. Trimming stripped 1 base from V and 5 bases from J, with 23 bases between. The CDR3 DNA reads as TGTGCCAGCAGCTTAGGATTCGCAGGGGCAACGCTATTGACCGGGGAGCTGTTTTTT. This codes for CASSLGFAGATLLTGELFF.

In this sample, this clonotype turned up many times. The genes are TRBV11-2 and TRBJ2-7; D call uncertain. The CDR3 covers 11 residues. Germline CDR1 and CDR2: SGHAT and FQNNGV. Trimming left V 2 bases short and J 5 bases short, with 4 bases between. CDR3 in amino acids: CASSLTNEQYF. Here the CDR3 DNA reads TGTGCCAGCAGCTTAACCAACGAGCAGTACTTC. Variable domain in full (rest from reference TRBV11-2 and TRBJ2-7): EAGVAQSPRYKIIEKRQSVAFWCNPISGHATLYWYQQILGQGPKLLIQFQNNGVVDDSQLPKDRFSAERLKGVDSTLKIQPAKLEDSAVYLCASSLTNEQYFGPGTRLTVT.

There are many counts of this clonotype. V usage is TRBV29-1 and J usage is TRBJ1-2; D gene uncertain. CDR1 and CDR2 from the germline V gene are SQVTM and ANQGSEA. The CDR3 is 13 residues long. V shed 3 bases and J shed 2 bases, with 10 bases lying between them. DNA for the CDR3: TGCAGCGTTGAGTGGTTAGCCAACTATGGCTACACCTTC. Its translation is CSVEWLANYGYTF.

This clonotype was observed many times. The CDR3 region is CASSNNQPQHF. The CDR3 DNA is TGTGCCAGCAGCAATAATCAGCCCCAGCATTTT. This chain uses TRBV6-2 or TRBV6-3 with TRBJ1-5, with D unclear. CDR3 length: 11 residues. CDR1 and CDR2 (germline): MNHEY, SVGEGT. The V and J ends lost 6 bases and 4 bases respectively, with 4 bases between them.

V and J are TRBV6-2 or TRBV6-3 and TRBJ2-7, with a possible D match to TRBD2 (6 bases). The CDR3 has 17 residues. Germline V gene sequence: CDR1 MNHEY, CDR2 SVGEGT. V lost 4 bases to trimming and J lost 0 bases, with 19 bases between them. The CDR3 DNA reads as TGTGCCAGCAGTTGGAGCGGGTGGGCGGGGAGCTCCTACGAGCAGTACTTC. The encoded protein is CASSWSGWAGSSYEQYF.

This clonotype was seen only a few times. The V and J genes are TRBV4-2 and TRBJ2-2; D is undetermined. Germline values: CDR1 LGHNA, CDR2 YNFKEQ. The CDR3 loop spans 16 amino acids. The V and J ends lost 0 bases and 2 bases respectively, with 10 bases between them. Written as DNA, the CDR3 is TGTGCCAGCAGCCAAGATCCCCCAGTAAACACCGGGGAGCTGTTTTTT. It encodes CASSQDPPVNTGELFF.

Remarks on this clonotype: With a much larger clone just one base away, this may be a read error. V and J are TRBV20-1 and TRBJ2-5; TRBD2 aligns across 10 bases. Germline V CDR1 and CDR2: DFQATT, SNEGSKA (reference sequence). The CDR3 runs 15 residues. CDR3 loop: CSAKLAGESKETKYF. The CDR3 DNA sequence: TGCAGTGCAAAGCTAGCGGGGGAATCGAAAGAGACCAAGTACTTC.

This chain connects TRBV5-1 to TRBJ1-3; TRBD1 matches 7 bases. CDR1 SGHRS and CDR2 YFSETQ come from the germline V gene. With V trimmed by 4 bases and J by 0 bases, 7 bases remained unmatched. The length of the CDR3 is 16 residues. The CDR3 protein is CASSRGQHGSGNTIYF. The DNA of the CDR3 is TGCGCCAGCAGCAGGGGACAGCATGGCTCTGGAAACACCATATATTTT.

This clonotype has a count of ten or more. The DNA for the CDR3 is TGTGCCAGCATTATCAGGGAGACCCAGTACTTC. This gives the protein CASIIRETQYF. This chain connects TRBV2 to TRBJ2-5, with D unclear. Per germline, CDR1 SNHLY and CDR2 FYNNEI. The ends were cut back, 7 bases at V and 5 bases at J, with 8 bases in the middle. The CDR3 is 11 residues long.

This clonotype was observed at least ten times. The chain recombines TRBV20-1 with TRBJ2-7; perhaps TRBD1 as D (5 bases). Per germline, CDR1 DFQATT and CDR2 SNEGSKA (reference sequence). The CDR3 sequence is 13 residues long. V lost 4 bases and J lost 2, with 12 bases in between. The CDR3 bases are TGCAGTGCTAAGGGTGGACAAACCTACGAGCAGTACTTC. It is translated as CSAKGGQTYEQYF.

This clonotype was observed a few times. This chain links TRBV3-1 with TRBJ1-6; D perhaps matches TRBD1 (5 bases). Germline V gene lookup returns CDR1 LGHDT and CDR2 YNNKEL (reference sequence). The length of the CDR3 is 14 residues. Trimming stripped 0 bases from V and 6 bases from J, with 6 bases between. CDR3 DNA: TGTGCCAGCAGCCAAGAAAGGGGTAATTCACCCCTCCACTTT. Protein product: CASSQERGNSPLHF.

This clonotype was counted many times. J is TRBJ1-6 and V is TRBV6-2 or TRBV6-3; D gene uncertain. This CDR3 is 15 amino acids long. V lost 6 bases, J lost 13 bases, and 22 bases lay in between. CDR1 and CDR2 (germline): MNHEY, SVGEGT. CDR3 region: CASSGPGFPPTPLHF. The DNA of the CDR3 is TGTGCCAGCAGCGGACCGGGATTTCCTCCGACTCCCCTCCACTTT.

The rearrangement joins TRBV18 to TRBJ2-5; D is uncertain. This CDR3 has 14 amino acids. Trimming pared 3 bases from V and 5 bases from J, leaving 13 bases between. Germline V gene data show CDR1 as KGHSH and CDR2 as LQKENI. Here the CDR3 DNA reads TGTGCCAGCTCACCCCCCGCGACGACGGAGACCCAGTACTTC. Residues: CASSPPATTETQYF.

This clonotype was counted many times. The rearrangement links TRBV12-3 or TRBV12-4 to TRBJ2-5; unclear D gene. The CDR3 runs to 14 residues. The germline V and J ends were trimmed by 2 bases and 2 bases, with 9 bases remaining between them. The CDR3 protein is CASSLSELQETQYF. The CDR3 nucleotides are TGTGCCAGCAGTTTATCAGAACTTCAAGAGACCCAGTACTTC.

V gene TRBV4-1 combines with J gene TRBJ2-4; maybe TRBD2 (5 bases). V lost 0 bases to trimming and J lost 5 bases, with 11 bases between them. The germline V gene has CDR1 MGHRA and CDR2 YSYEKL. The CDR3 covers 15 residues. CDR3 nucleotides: TGCGCCAGCAGCCAAGAATCGGGGTCCCAAAACATTCAGTACTTC. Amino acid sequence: CASSQESGSQNIQYF.

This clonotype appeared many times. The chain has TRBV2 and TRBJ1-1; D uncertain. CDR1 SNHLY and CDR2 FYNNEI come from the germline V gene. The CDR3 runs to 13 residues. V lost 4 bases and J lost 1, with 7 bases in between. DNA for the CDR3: TGTGCCAGCAGTGGACATAAGAACACTGAAGCTTTCTTT. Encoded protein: CASSGHKNTEAFF.

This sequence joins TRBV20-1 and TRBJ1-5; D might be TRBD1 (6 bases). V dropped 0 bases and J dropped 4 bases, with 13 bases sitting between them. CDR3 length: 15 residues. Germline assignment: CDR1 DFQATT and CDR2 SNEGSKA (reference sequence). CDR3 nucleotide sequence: TGCAGTGCTAGAGATCCCAGGGGAGGAAATCAGCCCCAGCATTTT. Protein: CSARDPRGGNQPQHF.

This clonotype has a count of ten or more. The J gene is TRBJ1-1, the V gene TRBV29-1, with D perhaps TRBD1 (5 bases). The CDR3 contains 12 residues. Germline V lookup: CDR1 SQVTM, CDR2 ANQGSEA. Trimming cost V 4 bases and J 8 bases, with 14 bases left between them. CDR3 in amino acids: CSVVRSGREAFF. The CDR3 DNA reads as TGCAGCGTTGTAAGGTCAGGGAGGGAAGCTTTCTTT. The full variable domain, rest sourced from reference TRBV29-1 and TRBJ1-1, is SAVISQKPSRDICQRGTSLTIQCQVDSQVTMMFWYRQQPGQSLTLIATANQGSEATYESGFVIDKFPISRPNLTFSTLTVSNMSPEDSSIYLCSVVRSGREAFFGQGTRLTVV.

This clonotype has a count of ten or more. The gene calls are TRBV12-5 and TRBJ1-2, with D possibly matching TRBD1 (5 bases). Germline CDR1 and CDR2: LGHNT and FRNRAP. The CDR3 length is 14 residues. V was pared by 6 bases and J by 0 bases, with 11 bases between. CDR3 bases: TGTGCTAGTGGAGGGGCAGATTCTAACTATGGCTACACCTTC. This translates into CASGGADSNYGYTF.